This T cell receptor (beta chain) was identified in a study of T-cell memory formation after mild COVID-19. Study-wide context: TCR clusters were mostly confined to one donor each.

This clonotype has more than one count but fewer than ten. Antigen: not known. TCRdb processed the 5' RACE reads anew with MiXCR; each CDR3 protein has one entry. The sample carries about 280,000 distinct CDR3 sequences, 7.5% to 9.5% recorded once. Study-level points and caveats: Second-wave clones that peaked on day 37 lacked confirmed SARS-CoV-2 specificity. A balance of CD4 and CD8 characterized clones contracting day 15 to 85, whereas later expanders leaned CD4+.

The germline V gene encodes CDR1 MGHRA and CDR2 YSYEKL. After removal of 3 bases from V and 6 bases from J, the junction contained 4 bases not matched to a gene. The CDR3 runs to 14 residues. The V gene is TRBV4-1, the J gene TRBJ2-4, with TRBD1 identical over 8 bases. The source material was PBMCs or a T cell subset sorted from them (not recorded which). This TCR was recovered from a man aged 18 to 35 who had mild COVID-19 (a few samples of this study predate the infection). Cell type and time point are not known. The CDR3 bases are TGCGCCAGCAGCCACGGACAGGGACGAAACATTCAGTACTTC. Residues: CASSHGQGRNIQYF.